These T cell receptor beta chains were read from a single sample in a study of blood T cells in healthy people across ages. Each CDR3 protein is one row after TCRdb ran MiXCR on the 5' RACE reads. Of roughly 680,000 distinct CDR3 sequences in the sample, more than 45% were seen once. Sequencing used blood. The receptors were gathered from a woman aged 80 or over in good health. The CDR3 runs from the conserved cysteine through the conserved F or W. A D gene is named only where the DNA matches it firmly. Size is stated for part of the rows, as once, few or many counts, or as a class when the clone is expanded.

len	abundance	v_gene	d_gene	j_gene	CDR3aa	CDR3nt
11	-	TRBV20-1	-	TRBJ2-3	CGPDFSSTQYF	TGCGGTCCCGACTTCTCAAGCACGCAGTATTTT
18	-	TRBV7-4	TRBD2	TRBJ2-1	CASSCPADNSGSTSEQFF	TGTGCCAGCAGCTGCCCGGCGGATAATAGCGGGAGTACTAGTGAGCAGTTCTTC
15	-	TRBV20-1	-	TRBJ1-3	CSASPVAFSGNTIYF	TGCAGTGCTAGTCCGGTCGCCTTCTCTGGAAACACCATATATTTT
15	few	TRBV5-1	-	TRBJ2-7	CASSLGGRSYNEQYF	TGCGCCAGCAGCTTGGGGGGTCGCTCCTACAATGAGCAGTACTTC
16	-	TRBV20-1	-	TRBJ2-7	CSASAPGLGKTYEQYF	TGCAGTGCTAGTGCACCGGGACTTGGGAAGACCTACGAGCAGTACTTC
17	-	TRBV20-1	TRBD1	TRBJ1-4	CSADSPGQGVYNEKLFF	TGCAGTGCCGATTCACCGGGACAGGGGGTATATAATGAAAAACTGTTTTTT
18	once	TRBV4-1	TRBD2	TRBJ2-1	CASSQDTALAGGDNEQFF	TGCGCCAGCAGCCAAGATACCGCTCTAGCGGGAGGGGACAATGAGCAGTTCTTC
15	many	TRBV13	-	TRBJ2-1	CASSLIPIRGSEQFF	TGTGCCAGCAGCTTAATCCCAATCCGGGGGAGTGAGCAGTTCTTC
14	once	TRBV12-3/TRBV12-4	-	TRBJ2-7	CASSSQVAIHEQYF	TGTGCCAGCAGTTCCCAGGTAGCGATCCACGAGCAGTACTTC
15	many	TRBV7-9	TRBD1	TRBJ2-1	CASSLRPDRINEQFF	TGTGCCAGCAGCCTCCGCCCGGACAGGATCAATGAGCAGTTCTTC
14	-	TRBV27	-	TRBJ2-1	CASSTTGSYNEQFF	TGTGCCAGCAGTACGACGGGAAGCTACAATGAGCAGTTCTTC
22	few	TRBV27	-	TRBJ1-2	CASSPGTMRQPGDQSANYGYTF	TGTGCCAGCAGTCCAGGAACTATGCGACAGCCGGGGGACCAGTCGGCTAACTATGGCTACACCTTC
18	-	TRBV4-2	TRBD2	TRBJ2-4	CASSRWKETGTSENIQYF	TGTGCCAGCAGCCGATGGAAAGAAACCGGGACTAGCGAAAACATTCAGTACTTC
14	-	TRBV27	-	TRBJ1-2	CTSSSLLRHYGYTF	TGTACCAGCAGTTCCCTTCTGAGGCACTATGGCTACACCTTC
14	many	TRBV20-1	TRBD2	TRBJ2-1	CSARTSLGYNEQFF	TGCAGTGCTAGGACTAGCCTTGGCTACAATGAGCAGTTCTTC
15	-	TRBV24-1	TRBD1	TRBJ2-1	CATSEGTGKNNEQFF	TGTGCCACCAGTGAGGGGACAGGGAAAAACAATGAGCAGTTCTTC
19	few	TRBV5-1	-	TRBJ2-1	CASSSLLSGIVGSYNEQFF	TGCGCCAGCAGCTCTCTCTTGAGCGGCATAGTGGGATCCTACAATGAGCAGTTCTTC
15	-	TRBV5-1	TRBD1	TRBJ1-1	CASSFRDRGQTEAFF	TGCGCCAGCAGCTTCCGGGACAGGGGGCAGACTGAAGCTTTCTTT
15	-	TRBV5-1	TRBD1	TRBJ1-1	CASSPTRTGSTEAFF	TGCGCCAGCAGCCCCACTAGGACAGGGTCGACTGAAGCTTTCTTT
16	-	TRBV12-3/TRBV12-4	-	TRBJ2-3	CASSFWSRGNTDTQYF	TGTGCCAGCAGTTTCTGGTCTAGAGGCAACACAGATACGCAGTATTTC
15	many	TRBV9	-	TRBJ2-1	CASSATGEDYNEQFF	TGTGCCAGCAGCGCCACGGGGGAGGACTACAATGAGCAGTTCTTC
14	many	TRBV5-1	-	TRBJ2-1	CASRLQGLDNEQFF	TGCGCCAGCAGACTGCAGGGGCTAGACAATGAGCAGTTCTTC
16	many	TRBV10-3	TRBD1	TRBJ2-7	CAISGDSRPLVYEQYF	TGTGCCATCAGTGGGGACAGCAGGCCTCTGGTGTACGAGCAGTACTTC
15	-	TRBV7-9	TRBD2	TRBJ2-7	CASRLTGTTWHEQYF	TGTGCCAGCAGACTTACCGGGACTACCTGGCATGAGCAGTACTTC
16	-	TRBV12-3/TRBV12-4	TRBD1	TRBJ2-5	CASSPGGTGGAETQYF	TGTGCCAGCAGTCCCGGAGGGACAGGGGGCGCGGAGACCCAGTACTTC
17	-	TRBV7-8	TRBD1	TRBJ2-1	CASSLQSRDSSYNEQFF	TGTGCCAGCAGCTTGCAAAGCCGGGACAGCTCCTACAATGAGCAGTTCTTC
13	many	TRBV12-3/TRBV12-4	TRBD1	TRBJ2-7	CASSPGQDYEQYF	TGTGCCAGCAGTCCCGGACAGGACTACGAGCAGTACTTC
15	many	TRBV6-5	TRBD1	TRBJ1-2	CASSYGRQGLNGYTF	TGTGCCAGCAGTTACGGACGACAGGGTTTGAATGGCTACACCTTC
15	many	TRBV3-1	-	TRBJ2-3	CASSQVTASTDTQYF	TGTGCCAGCAGCCAAGTGACAGCTAGCACAGATACGCAGTATTTT
12	-	TRBV20-1	TRBD1	TRBJ1-2	CSARDRHYGYTF	TGCAGTGCACGGGACAGGCACTATGGCTACACCTTC
12	-	TRBV29-1	TRBD1	TRBJ2-5	CSGRQGAETQYF	TGCAGCGGGCGACAGGGGGCGGAGACCCAGTACTTC
15	once	TRBV6-4	-	TRBJ2-3	CASSDTKGAPDTQYF	TGTGCCAGCAGTGACACAAAAGGTGCTCCAGATACGCAGTATTTT
14	few	TRBV20-1	TRBD1	TRBJ1-6	CSARTGVVGSPLHF	TGCAGTGCTCGAACAGGGGTGGTAGGGTCACCCCTCCACTTT
12	many	TRBV12-3/TRBV12-4	-	TRBJ1-2	CASSLEGYGYTF	TGTGCCAGCAGTCTAGAGGGGTATGGCTACACCTTC
12	many	TRBV29-1	TRBD1	TRBJ1-4	CSAWTGFEKLFF	TGCAGCGCCTGGACAGGGTTTGAAAAACTGTTTTTT
15	-	TRBV5-1	-	TRBJ2-3	CASSLGPRGTDTQYF	TGCGCCAGCAGCTTGGGGCCAAGAGGCACAGATACGCAGTATTTT